Given below is one T cell receptor (beta chain) in context. Its antigen is unidentified. The CDR3 contains 15 residues. V was pared by 2 bases and J by 2 bases, with 11 bases between. The germline V gene has CDR1 SGHTA and CDR2 FQGTGA. These data are taken from a study of T-cell memory formation after mild COVID-19. Study information: Largely, TCR clusters stayed within a single donor.

Study observations and caveats: Second-wave clones that peaked on day 37 lacked confirmed SARS-CoV-2 specificity. Detection of some responders pre-infection suggested pre-existing cross-reactive memory T cells participated.

MiXCR, applied by TCRdb to the 5' RACE reads, yields one record per CDR3 protein. The repertoire holds under 450,000 distinct CDR3 sequences, with roughly a quarter as singletons. The receptor was derived from an adult woman who had mild COVID-19 (a few samples of this study predate the infection). Cell type and time point are not known. This sequence joins TRBV7-3 and TRBJ2-3; maybe TRBD1 (5 bases). Sequencing was done on a sample of PBMCs or a T cell subset sorted from them (not recorded which). The CDR3 reads CASSLGRADTDTQYF. DNA of the CDR3: TGTGCCAGCAGCTTAGGCAGGGCCGACACAGATACGCAGTATTTT.